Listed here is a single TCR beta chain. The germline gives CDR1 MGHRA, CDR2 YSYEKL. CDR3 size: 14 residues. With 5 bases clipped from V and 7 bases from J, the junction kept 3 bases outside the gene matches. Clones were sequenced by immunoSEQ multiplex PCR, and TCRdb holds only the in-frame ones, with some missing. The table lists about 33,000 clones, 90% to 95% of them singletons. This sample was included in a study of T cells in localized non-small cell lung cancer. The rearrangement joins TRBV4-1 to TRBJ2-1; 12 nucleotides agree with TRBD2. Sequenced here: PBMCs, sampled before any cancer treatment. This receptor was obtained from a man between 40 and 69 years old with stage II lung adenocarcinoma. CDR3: CASSSLAGGNEQFF. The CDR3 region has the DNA TGCGCCAGCAGCTCACTAGCGGGAGGTAATGAGCAGTTCTTC.